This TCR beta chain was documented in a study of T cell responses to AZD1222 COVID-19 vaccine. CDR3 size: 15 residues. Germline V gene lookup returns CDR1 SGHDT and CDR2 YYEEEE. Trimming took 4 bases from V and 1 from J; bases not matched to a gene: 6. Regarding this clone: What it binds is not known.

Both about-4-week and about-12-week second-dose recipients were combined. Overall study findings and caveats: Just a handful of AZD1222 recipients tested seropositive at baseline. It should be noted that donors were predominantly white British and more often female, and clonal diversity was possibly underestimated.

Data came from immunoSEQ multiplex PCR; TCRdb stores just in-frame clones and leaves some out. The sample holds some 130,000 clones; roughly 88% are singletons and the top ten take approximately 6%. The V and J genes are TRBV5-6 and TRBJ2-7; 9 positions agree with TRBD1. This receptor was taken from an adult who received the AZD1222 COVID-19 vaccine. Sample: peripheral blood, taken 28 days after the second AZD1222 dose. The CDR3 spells CASSRSGTGSYEQYF. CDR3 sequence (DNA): TGTGCCAGCAGCCGATCCGGGACAGGGTCCTACGAGCAGTACTTC.